This T cell receptor (beta chain) appears in the sequencing data of a study of shared clonotypes between healthy human individuals. Naive CD8 isolation took CD45RO-negative cells positively selected for CCR7 and excluded terminally differentiated effector memory CD45RA+ cells. General study findings and limits: Across four donors, naive CD4 shared roughly 5%, naive CD8 around 3.8%, memory CD4 2% to 2.5%, memory CD8 roughly 0.37%.

As regards this clone: Its antigen is not known.

The germline V gene encodes CDR1 SGHNT and CDR2 YYREEE (reference sequence). The CDR3 has 14 amino acids. V lost 2 bases to trimming and J lost 5 bases, with 14 bases between them. Produced via immunoSEQ multiplex PCR; TCRdb's table is partial and in-frame only. The data hold some 2,000,000 clones, with roughly 94% observed a single time. This TCR derives from a man aged 18 to 29 in good health. The chain couples TRBV5-4 to TRBJ2-7; D is unclear. The material sequenced was naive CD8+ T cells sorted from blood. CDR3 in DNA: TGTGCCAGCAGCTTAAACCTAGAGAACCACGAGCAGTACTTC. This translates into CASSLNLENHEQYF.